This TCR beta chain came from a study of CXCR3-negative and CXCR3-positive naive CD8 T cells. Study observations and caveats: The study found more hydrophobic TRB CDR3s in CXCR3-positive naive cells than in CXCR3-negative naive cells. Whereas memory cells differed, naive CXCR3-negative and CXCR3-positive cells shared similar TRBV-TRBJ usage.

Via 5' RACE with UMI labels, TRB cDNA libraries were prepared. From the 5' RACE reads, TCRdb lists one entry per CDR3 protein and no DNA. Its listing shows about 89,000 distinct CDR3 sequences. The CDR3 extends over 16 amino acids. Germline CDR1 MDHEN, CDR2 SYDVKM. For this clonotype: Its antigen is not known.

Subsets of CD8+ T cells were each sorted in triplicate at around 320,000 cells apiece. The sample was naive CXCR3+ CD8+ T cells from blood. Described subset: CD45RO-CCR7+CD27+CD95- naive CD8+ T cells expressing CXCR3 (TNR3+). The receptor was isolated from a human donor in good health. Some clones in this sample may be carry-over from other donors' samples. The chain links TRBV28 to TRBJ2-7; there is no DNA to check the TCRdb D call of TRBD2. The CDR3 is CASSFLIGSPTYEQYF.